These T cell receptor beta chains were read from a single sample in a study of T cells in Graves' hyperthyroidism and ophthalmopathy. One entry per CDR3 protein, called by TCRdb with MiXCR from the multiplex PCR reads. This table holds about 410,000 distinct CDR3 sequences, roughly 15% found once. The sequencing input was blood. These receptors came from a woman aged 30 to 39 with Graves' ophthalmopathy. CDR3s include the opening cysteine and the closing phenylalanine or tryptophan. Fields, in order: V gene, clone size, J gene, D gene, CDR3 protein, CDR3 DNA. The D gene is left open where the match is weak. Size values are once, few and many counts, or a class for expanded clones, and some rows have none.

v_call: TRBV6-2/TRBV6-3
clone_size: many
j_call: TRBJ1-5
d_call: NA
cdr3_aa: CASSPSRTERRYSNQPQHF
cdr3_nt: TGTGCCAGCAGCCCAAGCCGGACAGAGCGACGTTATAGCAATCAGCCCCAGCATTTT

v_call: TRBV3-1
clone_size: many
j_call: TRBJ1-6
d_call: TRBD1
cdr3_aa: CASSLSTGTGDSPLHF
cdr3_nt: TGTGCCAGCAGCCTAAGCACCGGGACAGGGGATTCACCCCTCCACTTT

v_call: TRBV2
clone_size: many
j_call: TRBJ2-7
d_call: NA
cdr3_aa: CASKTVPDEQYF
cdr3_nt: TGTGCCAGCAAGACCGTCCCGGACGAGCAGTACTTC

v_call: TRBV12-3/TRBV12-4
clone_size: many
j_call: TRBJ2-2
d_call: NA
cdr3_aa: CASSLMGYSGELFF
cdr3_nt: TGTGCCAGCAGTTTAATGGGGTATTCCGGGGAGCTGTTTTTT

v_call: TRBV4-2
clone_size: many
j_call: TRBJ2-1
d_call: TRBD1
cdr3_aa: CASSQDPQGDNEQFF
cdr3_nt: TGTGCCAGCAGCCAAGATCCACAGGGGGACAATGAGCAGTTCTTC

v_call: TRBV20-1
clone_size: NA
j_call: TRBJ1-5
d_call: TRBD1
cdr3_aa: CSGLATPGQVNQPQHF
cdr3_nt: TGCAGCGGGTTGGCAACACCGGGACAGGTCAATCAGCCCCAGCATTTT

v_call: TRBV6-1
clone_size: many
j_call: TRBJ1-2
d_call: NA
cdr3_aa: CASSEVDGYTF
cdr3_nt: TGTGCCAGCAGTGAAGTAGATGGCTACACCTTC

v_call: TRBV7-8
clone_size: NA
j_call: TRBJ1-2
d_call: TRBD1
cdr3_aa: CARGPGQTNYGYTF
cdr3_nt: TGTGCCAGGGGGCCGGGACAGACTAACTATGGCTACACCTTC

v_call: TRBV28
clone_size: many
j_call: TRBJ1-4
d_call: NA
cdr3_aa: CASSLRQTATNEKLFF
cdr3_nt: TGTGCCAGCAGTTTAAGGCAGACTGCAACTAATGAAAAACTGTTTTTT

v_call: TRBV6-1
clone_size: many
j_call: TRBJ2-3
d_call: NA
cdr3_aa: CASSYVSGGSTDTQYF
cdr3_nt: TGTGCCAGCAGTTACGTCTCGGGGGGCAGCACAGATACGCAGTATTTT

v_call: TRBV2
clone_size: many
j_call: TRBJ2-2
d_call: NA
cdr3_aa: CASRSTGGDGTGELFF
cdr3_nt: TGTGCCAGCAGATCGACTGGGGGCGACGGCACCGGGGAGCTGTTTTTT

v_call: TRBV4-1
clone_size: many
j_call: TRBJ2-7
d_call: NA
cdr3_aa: CASSPGGGASSYEQYF
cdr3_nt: TGCGCCAGCAGCCCAGGGGGGGGGGCGAGCTCCTACGAGCAGTACTTC

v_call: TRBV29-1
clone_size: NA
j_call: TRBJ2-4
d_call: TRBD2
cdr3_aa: CSVETSVSKNIQYF
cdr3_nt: TGCAGCGTTGAAACTAGCGTCTCCAAAAACATTCAGTACTTC

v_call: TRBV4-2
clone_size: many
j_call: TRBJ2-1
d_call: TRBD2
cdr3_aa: CASSQDPSGGLNEQFF
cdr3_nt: TGTGCCAGCAGCCAAGACCCTAGCGGGGGGTTAAATGAGCAGTTCTTC

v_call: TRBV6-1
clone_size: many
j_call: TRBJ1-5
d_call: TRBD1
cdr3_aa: CASSARDSYNQPQHF
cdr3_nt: TGTGCCAGCAGTGCACGGGACAGCTACAATCAGCCCCAGCATTTT

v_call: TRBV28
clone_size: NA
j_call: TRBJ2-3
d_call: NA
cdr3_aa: CASKKMGGADTQYF
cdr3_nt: TGTGCCAGCAAAAAGATGGGTGGTGCAGATACGCAGTATTTT

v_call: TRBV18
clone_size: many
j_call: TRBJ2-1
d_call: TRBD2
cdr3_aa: CASSPGGAIYNEQFF
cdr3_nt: TGTGCCAGCTCCCCCGGGGGGGCCATATACAATGAGCAGTTCTTC

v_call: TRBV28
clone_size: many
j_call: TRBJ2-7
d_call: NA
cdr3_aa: CASSPGGRSYEQYF
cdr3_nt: TGTGCCAGCAGCCCCGGGGGCAGATCCTACGAGCAGTACTTC

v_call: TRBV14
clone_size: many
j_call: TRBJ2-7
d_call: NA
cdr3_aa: CASSQGPAVGSYEQYF
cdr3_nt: TGTGCCAGCAGCCAAGGGCCCGCCGTTGGCTCCTACGAGCAGTACTTC

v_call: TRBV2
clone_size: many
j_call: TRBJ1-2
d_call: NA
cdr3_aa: CATLYSGGVYGYTF
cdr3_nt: TGTGCCACCCTATACAGTGGGGGCGTCTATGGCTACACCTTC

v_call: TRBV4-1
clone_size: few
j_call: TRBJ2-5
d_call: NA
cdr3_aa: CASSQHTRAQETQYF
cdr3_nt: TGCGCCAGCAGCCAACACACGCGGGCCCAAGAGACCCAGTACTTC

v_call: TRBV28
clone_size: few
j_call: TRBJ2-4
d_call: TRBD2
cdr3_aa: CASSAPGRFSDIQYF
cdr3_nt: TGTGCCAGCAGTGCCCCCGGGAGGTTTAGTGACATTCAGTACTTC

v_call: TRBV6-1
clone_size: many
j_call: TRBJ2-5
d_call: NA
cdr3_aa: CASSETALLGTQYF
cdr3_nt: TGTGCCAGCAGTGAGACAGCCCTACTCGGGACCCAGTACTTC

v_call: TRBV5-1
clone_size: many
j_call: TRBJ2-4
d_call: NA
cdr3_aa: CASSAGQILAKNIQYF
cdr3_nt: TGCGCCAGCAGCGCGGGACAGATACTAGCCAAAAACATTCAGTACTTC